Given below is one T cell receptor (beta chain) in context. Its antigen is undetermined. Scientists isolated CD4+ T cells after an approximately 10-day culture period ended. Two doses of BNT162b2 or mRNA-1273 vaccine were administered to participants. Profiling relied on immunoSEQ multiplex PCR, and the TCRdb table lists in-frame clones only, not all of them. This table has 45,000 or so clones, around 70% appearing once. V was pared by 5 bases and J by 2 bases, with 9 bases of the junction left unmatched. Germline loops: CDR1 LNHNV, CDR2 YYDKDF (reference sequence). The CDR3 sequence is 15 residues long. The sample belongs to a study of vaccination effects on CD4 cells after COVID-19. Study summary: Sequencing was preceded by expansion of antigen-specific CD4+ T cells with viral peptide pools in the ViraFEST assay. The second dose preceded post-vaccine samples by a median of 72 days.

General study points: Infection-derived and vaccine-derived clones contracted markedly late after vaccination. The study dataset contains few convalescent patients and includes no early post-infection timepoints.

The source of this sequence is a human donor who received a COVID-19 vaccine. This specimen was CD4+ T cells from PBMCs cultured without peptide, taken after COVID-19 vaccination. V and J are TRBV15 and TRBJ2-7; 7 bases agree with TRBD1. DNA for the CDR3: TGTGCCACCAGCCTTGGGTCCCAGGGGGCCTACGAGCAGTACTTC. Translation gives CATSLGSQGAYEQYF.